The 3 T cell receptor beta chains reported below all come from one sample, sequenced in a study of cytomegalovirus exposure and HLA in healthy donors. Researchers ran the PCR with 60 Vbeta and 13 Jbeta primers. Some clones are missing from TCRdb's copy, which holds only in-frame ones; the method was immunoSEQ multiplex PCR. The table records 130,000 to 150,000 clones, around 79% of them present only once. The material sequenced was PBMCs. The receptors were sampled from a woman in her twenties or thirties in good health and CMV-seronegative.

The rearrangement joins TRBV10-1 to TRBJ2-2, with 10 bases matching TRBD2. Trimming took 5 bases from V and 3 from J; bases not matched to a gene: 9. Germline loops: CDR1 WNHNN, CDR2 SYGVQD (reference sequence). This CDR3 region has 17 residues. The CDR3 reads CASSPRTSGLDTGELFF. CDR3 nucleotide sequence: TGCGCCAGCAGTCCACGGACTAGCGGCTTAGACACCGGGGAGCTGTTTTTT.

The genes are TRBV5-1 and TRBJ1-2; 8 nucleotides match TRBD1. The V gene's germline CDR1 is SGHRS and CDR2 YFSETQ. The CDR3 length is 13 residues. After removal of 4 bases from V and 7 bases from J, the junction contained 6 bases not matched to a gene. The DNA of the CDR3 is TGCGCCAGCAGCCCGTGGACAGGGCTTGGCTACACCTTC. Protein: CASSPWTGLGYTF.

This rearrangement joins TRBV7-8 to TRBJ1-2, with a possible D match to TRBD1 (5 bases). Trimming removed 0 bases from V and 5 bases from J, with 7 bases in between. In germline, CDR1 is SGHVS, CDR2 FQNEAQ. This CDR3 has 13 amino acids. The CDR3 spells CASSLAKGYGYTF. CDR3 sequence (DNA): TGTGCCAGCAGCTTAGCGAAGGGGTATGGCTACACCTTC.